The sequence of this T cell receptor (beta chain) was determined in a study of blood T cell repertoires in COVID-19. About the research overall: There were acute and convalescent COVID-19 samples, and they came from the United States, Italy and Spain.

Per the authors' pipeline: From reference gene primer amplification, estimates of nucleated cell counts were derived. Assay used: immunoSEQ multiplex PCR; TCRdb lists only in-frame clones, some missing. V, J and clone size reflect that table, while D and trimming were determined from the DNA. The sample has some 400,000 clones, 85% to 90% seen once. The study assigned cohorts using participant-reported clinical history. The receptor was derived from a woman in her twenties or thirties who had recovered from COVID-19. Sequencing was done on a sample of PBMCs or T cells enriched from blood (not recorded which).

The CDR3 nucleotides read TGTGCCAGCTCCCATGGCCCTAACTATGGCTACACCTTC. It specifies CASSHGPNYGYTF. The chain is built from TRBV28 and TRBJ1-2; D is ambiguous. Trimming cost V 8 bases and J 0 bases, with 10 bases left between them. The germline CDR1 and CDR2 sequences are MDHEN and SYDVKM. There are 13 residues in the CDR3.